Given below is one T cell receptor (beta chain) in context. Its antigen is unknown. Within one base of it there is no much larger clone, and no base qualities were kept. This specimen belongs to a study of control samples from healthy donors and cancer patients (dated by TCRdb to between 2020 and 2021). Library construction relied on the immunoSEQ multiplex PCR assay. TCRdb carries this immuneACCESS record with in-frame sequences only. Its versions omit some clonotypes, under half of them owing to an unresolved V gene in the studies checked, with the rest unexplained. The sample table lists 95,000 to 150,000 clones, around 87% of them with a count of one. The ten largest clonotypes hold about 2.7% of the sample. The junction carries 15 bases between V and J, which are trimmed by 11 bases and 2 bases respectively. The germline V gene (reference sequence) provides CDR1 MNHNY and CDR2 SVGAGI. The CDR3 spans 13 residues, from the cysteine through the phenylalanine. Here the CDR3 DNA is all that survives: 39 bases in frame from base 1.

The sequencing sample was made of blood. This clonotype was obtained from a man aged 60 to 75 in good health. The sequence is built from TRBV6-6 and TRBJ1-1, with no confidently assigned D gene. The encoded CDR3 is CAAPGPTNTEAFF. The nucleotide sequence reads TGTGCCGCCCCCGGGCCAACAAACACTGAAGCTTTCTTT.